Shown below are 6 T cell receptor beta chains from a single sample sequenced in a study of T cells in Graves' hyperthyroidism and ophthalmopathy. RNA transcripts served as the template for amplifying TCR beta CDR3 regions. TCR CDR3 underwent first-round RT-PCR with the HTBI primer set. TCRdb re-analysed the multiplex PCR reads in MiXCR, keeping a single row per CDR3 protein. The sample lists hundreds of thousands of distinct CDR3 sequences; about two fifths were seen once. Sequenced input: blood. The receptors stem from a man aged 18-30 years with Graves' hyperthyroidism.

Only a few counts were recorded for this clonotype. CDR3: CASSFLGLAGVTSYEQYF. The CDR3 DNA reads as TGCGCCAGCAGCTTTTTAGGACTAGCGGGAGTGACTTCCTACGAGCAGTACTTC. The V call is TRBV5-1, the J call TRBJ2-7, with TRBD2 matching over 13 bases. V was pared by 2 bases and J by 1 base, with 9 bases of the junction left unmatched. The CDR3 extends over 18 amino acids. The germline V gene has CDR1 SGHRS and CDR2 YFSETQ.

The genes are TRBV5-1 and TRBJ2-7; D may match TRBD1 or TRBD2 (6 bases each). This CDR3 contains 16 residues. Looked up from germline, CDR1 is SGHRS and CDR2 is YFSETQ. V lost 4 bases to trimming and J lost 1 base, with 18 bases between them. The chain's CDR3 is CASSLGPGGLSYEQYF. In DNA form, the CDR3 reads TGCGCCAGCAGCCTGGGACCTGGGGGGCTATCCTACGAGCAGTACTTC.

This clonotype was observed a handful of times. The V gene is TRBV15, the J gene TRBJ2-5; 12 bases are shared with TRBD2. V lost 5 bases, J lost 5 bases, and 9 bases stayed unmatched. The CDR3 contains 16 residues. The germline V gene encodes CDR1 LNHNV and CDR2 YYDKDF (reference sequence). DNA of the CDR3: TGTGCCACCAGCCCGACTAGCGGGAGCCCCGGGGAGACCCAGTACTTC. Protein product: CATSPTSGSPGETQYF.

This rearrangement joins TRBV15 to TRBJ2-2, with 11 bases lining up with TRBD1. From germline, CDR1 is LNHNV and CDR2 YYDKDF (reference sequence). Germline trimming cut 0 bases from V and 7 bases from J; bases unmatched to any gene: 10. There are 18 residues in the CDR3. DNA of the CDR3: TGTGCCACCAGCAGAGAGTGGGCGGGACAGGGGGGAATCGGGGAGCTGTTTTTT. Protein: CATSREWAGQGGIGELFF.

This clonotype came up a few times. The CDR3 reads CASSLARQGSYEQYF. The CDR3 region has the DNA TGTGCCAGCAGCTTAGCGCGACAGGGATCCTACGAGCAGTACTTC. This sequence joins TRBV7-2 and TRBJ2-7, with 7 positions matching TRBD1. Germline CDR1 and CDR2: SGHTA and FQGNSA. J was trimmed by 1 base and V by 0 bases; bases with no gene match: 3. This CDR3 is built from 15 residues. Variable domain in full (rest from reference TRBV7-2 and TRBJ2-7): GAGVSQSPSNKVTEKGKDVELRCDPISGHTALYWYRQSLGQGLEFLIYFQGNSAPDKSGLPSDRFSAERTGGSVSTLTIQRTQQEDSAVYLCASSLARQGSYEQYFGPGTRLTVT.

This clonotype was detected a few times. The chain uses TRBV12-3 or TRBV12-4 and TRBJ1-6; tentative D call: TRBD1 (5 bases). Trimming pared 6 bases from V and 7 bases from J, leaving 19 bases between. This CDR3 has 16 residues. CDR3 sequence (DNA): TGTGCCAGCAGCCCTACTGGGGGGGAGCGAAATTCACCCCTCCACTTT. Translating it yields CASSPTGGERNSPLHF.